This T cell receptor beta chain was sequenced for a study of neurological immune-mediated disorders. It was blood bank volunteers in Maryland, USA who made up the healthy controls. Unsorted libraries were generated from 2 million PBMCs held at -80 degrees C. Trimming stripped 2 bases from V and 2 bases from J, with 11 bases between. CDR1 SGHKS and CDR2 YYEKEE come from the germline V gene (reference sequence). CDR3 length: 14 amino acids. TCRdb re-called the 5' RACE reads with MiXCR, one entry per CDR3 protein. The table records about 30,000 distinct CDR3 sequences, about 15% of them present only once. Study-wide results and caveats: Multiple sclerosis, the disease with the least TCR clonal expansion, fell below healthy controls, whereas HTLV-1-associated myelopathy showed the most.

This clonotype occurred many times. What it recognizes is unknown. V and J are TRBV5-5 and TRBJ2-7; tentative D call: TRBD1 (6 bases). This sequence originates from a man aged 70-80 years in good health. The material sequenced was PBMCs. The CDR3 coding sequence is TGTGCCAGCAGCTTCGACAGGCCAACCTACGAGCAGTACTTC. Amino acids: CASSFDRPTYEQYF.